The 25 T cell receptor beta chains given below trace back to one sample, sequenced in a study of blood T cell repertoires in COVID-19. Measured with immunoSEQ multiplex PCR; TCRdb has only the in-frame clones, and not every one. The table includes nearly 45,000 clones, roughly 84% detected once. Material for sequencing was peripheral blood. These receptors all stem from a woman aged 80 or over with acute or convalescent COVID-19.

The chain carries TRBV6-5 and TRBJ2-1; 14 bases line up with TRBD2. CDR1 and CDR2 from the germline V gene are MNHEY and SVGAGI. Trimming at V came to 8 bases and at J to 7 bases, leaving 7 bases not matched to a gene. The length of the CDR3 is 15 residues. The CDR3 sequence: CASRRLAGGSNEQFF. The CDR3 coding sequence is TGTGCCAGCCGGCGACTAGCGGGAGGGTCGAATGAGCAGTTCTTC.

The chain carries TRBV5-1 and TRBJ2-1; TRBD2 matches at 10 bases. Germline V lookup: CDR1 SGHRS, CDR2 YFSETQ. The ends lost 0 bases at V and 8 bases at J; junction bases unmatched: 8. CDR3 length: 16 amino acids. In DNA form, the CDR3 reads TGCGCCAGCAGCTTGGGGGCTAGCGGGAGTTTCCATGAGCAGTTCTTC. Translating it yields CASSLGASGSFHEQFF.

V gene TRBV10-3 combines with J gene TRBJ1-2; no firm D call. The CDR3 spans 13 residues. V was clipped by 5 bases and J by 8 bases, with 15 bases between them. Per germline, CDR1 ENHRY and CDR2 SYGVKD. The CDR3 DNA reads as TGTGCCATCAGTCAACGGGATATGGGGGGCTACACCTTC. As protein: CAISQRDMGGYTF.

V is TRBV6-6 and J is TRBJ1-3; TRBD1 agrees at 10 bases. Trimming at V came to 6 bases and at J to 5 bases, leaving 4 bases not matched to a gene. Germline CDR1 and CDR2: MNHNY and SVGAGI (reference sequence). The CDR3 covers 14 residues. The CDR3, as DNA: TGTGCCAGCAGGCCGGGACAGGGGAGAAACACCATATATTTT. Translating gives CASRPGQGRNTIYF.

V and J are TRBV29-1 and TRBJ1-1; TRBD1 agrees at 7 bases. The V gene's germline CDR1 is SQVTM and CDR2 ANQGSEA. There are 13 residues in the CDR3. V was clipped by 7 bases and J by 1 base; unmatched bases: 6. This CDR3 is CSGRTGGNTEAFF. CDR3 nucleotide sequence: TGCAGCGGCCGGACAGGCGGGAACACTGAAGCTTTCTTT.

The chain recombines TRBV11-2 with TRBJ2-2; 8 bases are a match to TRBD2. V dropped 4 bases and J dropped 4; count of bases not matched to a gene: 8. In germline, CDR1 is SGHAT, CDR2 FQNNGV. The CDR3 consists of 16 residues. This CDR3 is CASSYRAGATTGELFF. The CDR3 region has the DNA TGTGCCAGCAGCTATCGAGCGGGAGCTACCACCGGGGAGCTGTTTTTT.

CDR3 sequence reads: CASSPQATETQYF. The DNA for the CDR3 is TGCGCCAGCAGCCCCCAAGCTACGGAGACCCAGTACTTC. The rearrangement joins TRBV4-1 to TRBJ2-5; D uncertain. Trimming cost V 4 bases and J 5 bases, with 11 bases left between them. Germline V CDR1 and CDR2: MGHRA, YSYEKL. The CDR3 contains 13 residues.

This chain links TRBV12-3 or TRBV12-4 with TRBJ2-7; D is possibly TRBD1 (6 bases). This CDR3 comprises 13 residues. The V gene lost 6 bases and the J gene lost 3 bases, with 12 bases spanning the gap. The CDR3 is CASRLQGYYEQYF. The CDR3, as DNA: TGTGCCAGCAGGCTTCAGGGGTACTACGAGCAGTACTTC.

V is TRBV3-1 (or the pseudogene TRBV3-2) and J is TRBJ1-6, with D unclear. V gave up 4 bases and J gave up 6 bases, with 7 bases separating them. Germline CDR1 is LGHDT and CDR2 is YNNKEL (reference sequence). This CDR3 contains 13 residues. Here the CDR3 reads CASSRQVNSPLHF. The CDR3 coding sequence is TGTGCCAGCAGCCGTCAGGTTAATTCACCCCTCCACTTT.

The chain links TRBV6-5 to TRBJ1-4; the D gene is possibly TRBD1 (6 bases). Trimming removed 8 bases at V and 5 bases at J, with 12 bases between. CDR1 is MNHEY, CDR2 SVGAGI, per germline. The CDR3 is made up of 13 amino acids. The chain's CDR3 is CASLQRGNEKLFF. CDR3 DNA sequence: TGTGCCAGCCTTCAGAGGGGGAATGAAAAACTGTTTTTT.

This chain uses TRBV7-2 with TRBJ1-2; maybe TRBD1 (6 bases). Germline V gives CDR1 SGHTA, CDR2 FQGNSA. V lost 5 bases, J lost 4 bases, and 14 bases lay in between. This CDR3 contains 14 residues. CDR3 sequence (DNA): TGTGCCAGCAGCCCAACGGGCAGGGGCTATGGCTACACCTTC. Translated, it gives CASSPTGRGYGYTF.

This chain connects TRBV11-3 to TRBJ2-7; 9 bases line up with TRBD2. Trimming took 3 bases from V and 3 from J; bases not matched to a gene: 6. This CDR3 contains 15 residues. Germline V gene lookup returns CDR1 SGHNT and CDR2 YENEEA. This CDR3 is CASSLETSGNYEQYF. CDR3 nucleotides: TGTGCCAGCAGCTTGGAGACTAGCGGAAACTACGAGCAGTACTTC.

The V gene is TRBV20-1, the J gene TRBJ1-2; D gene ambiguous. This CDR3 contains 11 residues. Trimming left V 3 bases short and J 2 bases short, with 4 bases between. CDR1 DFQATT and CDR2 SNEGSKA come from the germline V gene (reference sequence). As DNA, the CDR3 is TGCAGTGCTAGCTTAAACTATGGCTACACCTTC. This encodes CSASLNYGYTF.

J is TRBJ2-2 and V is TRBV5-4; D gene ambiguous. CDR1 is SGHNT, CDR2 YYREEE, per germline (reference sequence). V lost 4 bases to trimming and J lost 4 bases, with 11 bases between them. This CDR3 is built from 14 residues. The CDR3 sequence is CASSLAGSTGELFF. Here the CDR3 DNA reads TGTGCCAGCAGCCTGGCAGGCAGCACCGGGGAGCTGTTTTTT.

The V call is TRBV13, the J call TRBJ2-7; 9 bases align to TRBD1. Germline assignment: CDR1 PRHDT and CDR2 FYEKMQ (reference sequence). V lost 4 bases, J lost 3 bases, and 7 bases stayed unmatched. The CDR3 is 15 residues long. The CDR3 loop reads CASSSRGQGNYEQYF. The CDR3 DNA reads TGTGCCAGCAGCTCCCGGGGACAGGGAAACTACGAGCAGTACTTC.

The chain recombines TRBV2 with TRBJ2-3; 8 nucleotides agree with TRBD2. V lost 10 bases, J lost 1 base, and 7 bases stayed unmatched. CDR1 and CDR2 (germline): SNHLY, FYNNEI. This CDR3 has 14 amino acids. The CDR3 sequence is CAILSSGRTDTQYF. CDR3 bases: TGTGCCATACTCTCTAGCGGGCGCACAGATACGCAGTATTTT.

The genes are TRBV11-3 and TRBJ2-5; 8 nucleotides line up with TRBD2. Germline CDR1 is SGHNT and CDR2 is YENEEA. J was trimmed by 2 bases and V by 4 bases; bases with no gene match: 6. The CDR3 sequence is 15 residues long. For the CDR3, the DNA is TGTGCCAGCAGCTCATCCGGGACTAGTCAAGAGACCCAGTACTTC. Its translation: CASSSSGTSQETQYF.

The chain has TRBV19 and TRBJ2-7, with unresolved D. The CDR3 sequence is 14 residues long. Germline lookup yields CDR1 LNHDA and CDR2 SQIVND (reference sequence). V lost 2 bases and J 2 bases, leaving 10 bases between the germline ends. DNA of the CDR3: TGTGCCAGTAGTATATTCGGCGGTACCTACGAGCAGTACTTC. Protein sequence: CASSIFGGTYEQYF. The variable domain in full, with the rest retrieved from reference TRBV19 and TRBJ2-7, is DGGITQSPKYLFRKEGQNVTLSCEQNLNHDAMYWYRQDPGQGLRLIYYSQIVNDFQKGDIAEGYSVSREKKESFPLTVTSAQKNPTAFYLCASSIFGGTYEQYFGPGTRLTVT.

The chain has TRBV6-5 and TRBJ2-4, with D perhaps TRBD2 (6 bases). Trimming took 2 bases from V and 1 from J, leaving 6 bases between them. The CDR3 totals 14 residues. Germline CDR1 and CDR2: MNHEY and SVGAGI. CDR3: CASSYGGAKNIQYF. CDR3 bases: TGTGCCAGCAGTTACGGGGGGGCCAAAAACATTCAGTACTTC.

The chain recombines TRBV30 with TRBJ1-4; no definite D call. Deletions cut 3 bases from V and 8 bases from J, with 16 bases between. The CDR3 spans 14 residues. The germline V gene encodes CDR1 GTSNPN and CDR2 SVGIG (reference sequence). The CDR3 protein is CAWRSYLSSEKLFF. The CDR3 nucleotides are TGTGCCTGGAGGAGTTACCTTAGCTCCGAAAAACTGTTTTTT. Together with reference TRBV30 and TRBJ1-4, the CDR3 gives the full variable domain: SQTIHQWPATLVQPVGSPLSLECTVEGTSNPNLYWYRQAAGRGLQLLFYSVGIGQISSEVPQNLSASRPQDRQFILSSKKLLLSDSGFYLCAWRSYLSSEKLFFGSGTQLSVL.

This rearrangement joins TRBV4-2 to TRBJ2-7; 9 bases line up with TRBD2. After removal of 1 base from V and 2 bases from J, the junction contained 6 bases not matched to a gene. The germline CDR1 and CDR2 sequences are LGHNA and YNFKEQ. The CDR3 has 16 residues. CDR3 region: CASSQVVVAGAYEQYF. DNA for the CDR3: TGTGCCAGCAGCCAAGTAGTGGTAGCGGGAGCCTACGAGCAGTACTTC.

This clone turned up a few times. The CDR3: CASSRSVAYEQYF. In DNA form, the CDR3 reads TGTGCCAGCAGTCGATCGGTGGCCTACGAGCAGTACTTC. This chain links TRBV12-3 or TRBV12-4 with TRBJ2-7, with D unresolved. The CDR3 spans 13 residues. V was shortened by 5 bases and J by 2 bases, with 10 bases between the two germline ends.

The genes are TRBV6-6 and TRBJ2-1; D possibly corresponds to TRBD1 (6 bases). The ends were cut back, 5 bases at V and 7 bases at J, with 21 bases in the middle. CDR1 and CDR2 from the germline V gene are MNHNY and SVGAGI (reference sequence). The CDR3 has 16 residues. The CDR3 bases are TGTGCCAGCAGTCCCCGGGGACGACAGGCAGGGAATGAGCAGTTCTTC. This translates into CASSPRGRQAGNEQFF.

The J gene is TRBJ1-1, the V gene TRBV18; the match to TRBD1 covers 9 bases. Germline V lookup: CDR1 KGHSH, CDR2 LQKENI. The CDR3 extends over 14 amino acids. J gave up 3 bases and V 3 bases, and 2 bases lay outside the gene matches. In nucleotides, the CDR3 is TGTGCCAGCTCACCCAGACAGGGGGACACTGAAGCTTTCTTT. The encoded protein is CASSPRQGDTEAFF.

The gene calls are TRBV7-9 and TRBJ2-7; 9 positions match TRBD2. Trimming cost V 5 bases and J 1 base; bases outside gene matches: 9. CDR3 size: 16 residues. From germline, CDR1 is SEHNR and CDR2 FQNEAQ (reference sequence). The CDR3 spells CASSMELAGASYEQYF. CDR3 DNA sequence: TGTGCCAGCAGCATGGAACTAGCGGGCGCATCCTACGAGCAGTACTTC.